This TCR beta chain originates from a study of blood T cell repertoires in COVID-19 (dated by TCRdb to about 2020). With regard to the full study: Samples from collaborators originated in the United States, Italy and Spain and spanned both the acute and convalescent phases of COVID-19. The prospective study material was composed of cDNA or gDNA derived from T cells, B-cell-depleted T cells, or PBMCs. Samples came from the ongoing ImmuneRACE study (first 160 participants) plus 1,254 subjects from 6 global collaborators. Sample metadata almost always included a de-identified subject ID, COVID-19 status, age in years and sex. A freely available public database, intended as a resource for researchers studying the immune response to SARS-CoV-2, is where the repertoires were released. Where HLA class I and class II types were available, the types were taken from metadata supplied by the sample provider, not from assay-based typing. The dataset comprised deeply sampled blood TCRbeta repertoires from subjects exposed to, actively infected with, or recovered from COVID-19. The investigation overall reported the following: The quantity of clinical and demographic metadata differed by source and by participant and was supplied without curation.

TCRbeta CDR3 regions were amplified from genomic DNA by means of the immunoSEQ Assay, a bias-controlled multiplex PCR. Concerning the study's data processing: The number of nucleated cells in each sample was estimated by amplification of reference gene primers within the assay. To quantify the absolute abundance of each unique TCRbeta CDR3 rearrangement, sequence reads were collapsed and filtered. For each sample, productive Simpson clonality was calculated as the square root of Simpson's diversity index across productive rearrangements. Entries here come from immuneACCESS through TCRdb and include only in-frame sequences with V and J called. Some clones fail to appear in such tables; in the studies checked, an unresolved V gene covers under half of the shortfall, and the cause of the remainder is unknown. D and trimming were read from the DNA, whereas the V and J calls and clone size are those reported in that table. Counted in this sample were over 70,000 clones; 86% of them appeared once. The ten biggest clones cover over 15% of the sample.

With respect to this clone: Its antigen is currently not known. One base away there is no much larger clone; base qualities are not given.

Collaborating institutions collected whole blood in K2EDTA tubes following their own protocols. For TCRbeta analysis, collaborators shipped samples as frozen whole blood, isolated PBMCs, or DNA extracted from either of those sample types. This TCR came from a human donor in a cohort sampled during active COVID-19. Source material: peripheral blood.

The sequence in DNA is TGTGCCACCAGCGCTACTGACAGACTTAACAATCAGCCCCAGCATTTT. It translates as CATSATDRLNNQPQHF. The V and J genes are TRBV24-1 and TRBJ1-5, with TRBD1 perhaps the D gene, on 5 matching bases. Sequences KGHDR (CDR1) and SFDVKD (CDR2) are obtained from the germline V gene. V lost 7 bases and J lost 3 bases; the stretch between them is 18 bases long. The CDR3 sequence holds 16 residues, the cysteine and phenylalanine included. The only DNA kept is the CDR3, 48 bases in frame from the first base.